One sample yielded the 19 T cell receptor beta chains listed below, sequenced in a study of OX40 agonist ivuxolimab in advanced cancers. Library preparation used the immunoSEQ multiplex PCR assay. TCRdb stores this immuneACCESS table with in-frame sequences only. Part of the clones is absent; in the studies checked, under half of the shortfall reflects unresolved V genes, and no reason is known for the rest. This sample has around 67,000 clones in its table, and 75% to 85% of those were observed once. The ten biggest clones cover 0.7% of the sample. Source: CD4+ or CD8+ T cells sorted from blood, taken in a trial of the OX40 agonist ivuxolimab. Every receptor here comes from an adult with an advanced solid tumor such as melanoma, head and neck, liver or kidney cancer.

The J gene is TRBJ2-3, the V gene TRBV5-4, with TRBD2 matching over 7 bases. CDR1 is SGHNT, CDR2 YYREEE, per germline (reference sequence). The CDR3 extends over 17 amino acids. Trimming took 4 bases from V and 4 from J; bases not matched to a gene: 15. The CDR3 DNA reads TGTGCCAGCAGCCAAACTCGAGGACTAGGTCTCCCAGATACGCAGTATTTT. Its protein is CASSQTRGLGLPDTQYF.

The V call is TRBV5-1, the J call TRBJ1-1; D is unclear. With 3 bases removed from V and 3 bases from J, the gap between germline ends came to 6 bases. Looked up from germline, CDR1 is SGHRS and CDR2 is YFSETQ. The CDR3 covers 12 residues. Here the CDR3 reads CASSSGYTEAFF. The CDR3 DNA is TGCGCCAGCAGCTCGGGGTACACTGAAGCTTTCTTT.

This chain links TRBV7-9 with TRBJ1-1; 7 bases are shared with TRBD1. Germline CDR1 SEHNR, CDR2 FQNEAQ (reference sequence). Unmatched junction bases numbered 5, after V lost 6 bases and J lost 7 bases. The CDR3 runs 12 residues. In DNA, the CDR3 is TGTGCCAGCAGATTACAGGGGTATGAAGCTTTCTTT. Amino acids: CASRLQGYEAFF.

The chain recombines TRBV30 with TRBJ2-7; D may correspond to TRBD1 or TRBD2 (5 bases each). Germline V gene data show CDR1 as GTSNPN and CDR2 as SVGIG (reference sequence). The CDR3 sequence is 15 residues long. Trimming took off 0 bases at V and 2 bases at J, with 14 bases between the two ends. CDR3 in DNA: TGTGCCTGGAGTGTACTACTGGGGGTAGCCTACGAGCAGTACTTC. Its translation is CAWSVLLGVAYEQYF.

V and J are TRBV20-1 and TRBJ2-7; maybe TRBD1 (5 bases). CDR3 length: 10 residues. The germline V and J ends were trimmed by 3 bases and 5 bases, with 5 bases remaining between them. CDR1 DFQATT and CDR2 SNEGSKA come from the germline V gene (reference sequence). The DNA of the CDR3 is TGCAGTGCTAGGGACAACGAGCAGTACTTC. Amino acid sequence: CSARDNEQYF.

The gene calls are TRBV21-1 and TRBJ2-5; TRBD1 is taken as the D call from the table, unchecked against the DNA. TRBV21-1 is labeled a pseudogene. The CDR3 extends over 21 amino acids. The CDR3 DNA reads as TGTGCCAGCAGCGCCCCTCCCCCCGGACAGGGCCCGGGGTGGCGACCGGAGACCCAGTACTTC. Protein sequence: CASSAPPPGQGPGWRPETQYF.

The chain employs TRBV11-3 and TRBJ1-5, with TRBD1 as a possible D gene (5 bases). The CDR3 has 18 amino acids. Germline-derived CDR1 and CDR2 are SGHNT and YENEEA. Trimming removed 0 bases at V and 0 bases at J, with 15 bases between. The CDR3 is CASSLDPSREYSNQPQHF. CDR3 coding DNA: TGTGCCAGCAGCTTAGATCCGAGCAGGGAATATAGCAATCAGCCCCAGCATTTT.

V and J are TRBV6-6 and TRBJ1-2; TRBD1 aligns across 7 bases. This CDR3 has 13 residues. Trimming removed 5 bases from V and 4 bases from J; junction bases left unmatched: 4. Germline lookup yields CDR1 MNHNY and CDR2 SVGAGI (reference sequence). The chain's CDR3 is CASSHRDSYGYTF. The CDR3 DNA sequence: TGTGCCAGCAGTCACCGGGACAGCTATGGCTACACCTTC.

The chain has TRBV2 and TRBJ2-3; 9 bases agree with TRBD2. Germline V lookup: CDR1 SNHLY, CDR2 FYNNEI. The ends lost 6 bases at V and 2 bases at J; junction bases unmatched: 9. The CDR3 is 16 residues long. Written as DNA, the CDR3 is TGTGCCAGCAGGTTCGACCTAGCGGGGATCACAGATACGCAGTATTTT. Amino acid sequence: CASRFDLAGITDTQYF.

This clone was seen a handful of times. The chain is built from TRBV5-1 and TRBJ2-3; a possible D gene is TRBD2 (6 bases). V lost 6 bases, J lost 9 bases, and 23 bases lay in between. There are 15 residues in the CDR3. Germline V gives CDR1 SGHRS, CDR2 YFSETQ. CDR3 residues: CASTVGSFGEATQYF. For the CDR3, the DNA is TGCGCCAGCACCGTCGGGAGCTTTGGGGAAGCAACGCAGTATTTT.

The chain combines TRBV10-1 with TRBJ2-3, with D tentatively TRBD2 (6 bases). The CDR3 length is 13 residues. Trimming removed 10 bases at V and 2 bases at J, with 13 bases between. Germline assignment: CDR1 WNHNN and CDR2 SYGVQD (reference sequence). The CDR3 reads CATSTSYTDTQYF. The DNA of the CDR3 is TGCGCCACTTCGACTAGTTACACAGATACGCAGTATTTT.

V and J are TRBV6-1 and TRBJ1-2, with D maybe TRBD1 (5 bases). Germline V gives CDR1 MNHNS, CDR2 SASEGT. The CDR3 has 14 amino acids. V was cut by 7 bases and J by 8 bases, with 20 bases left in between. CDR3 nucleotide sequence: TGTGCCAGCAAATGGGAAGGGGTTAGGCTCGGCTACACCTTC. Its protein product is CASKWEGVRLGYTF.

This clone was observed once. The rearrangement links TRBV5-1 to TRBJ2-3; 10 positions agree with TRBD1. Germline V gene data show CDR1 as SGHRS and CDR2 as YFSETQ. V shed 4 bases and J 2 bases; nucleotides not matched to a gene: 4. The CDR3 extends over 15 amino acids. In DNA form, the CDR3 reads TGCGCCAGCAGCCCGGACAGGGGGGACACAGATACGCAGTATTTT. It translates to CASSPDRGDTDTQYF.

The chain joins TRBV6-5 to TRBJ2-7, with D maybe TRBD1 (5 bases). Per germline, CDR1 MNHEY and CDR2 SVGAGI. This CDR3 has 15 residues. Trimming left V 6 bases short and J 4 bases short, with 19 bases between. The CDR3 nucleotides read TGTGCCAGCAGCCCACAGGCGACGGCGTTATACGAGCAGTACTTC. Translation gives CASSPQATALYEQYF.

The J gene is TRBJ2-2, the V gene TRBV11-3; D remains unclear. Germline lookup yields CDR1 SGHNT and CDR2 YENEEA. V was shortened by 1 base and J by 1 base, with 4 bases between the two germline ends. The CDR3 is 14 amino acids. In nucleotides, the CDR3 is TGTGCCAGCAGCTTAGGGGGGAACACCGGGGAGCTGTTTTTT. The encoded protein is CASSLGGNTGELFF.

The gene calls are TRBV5-1 and TRBJ1-1; D possibly corresponds to TRBD1 (6 bases). The CDR3 has 14 amino acids. Per the germline V gene, CDR1 is SGHRS and CDR2 is YFSETQ. V was trimmed by 4 bases and J by 4 bases, leaving 14 bases between them. The chain's CDR3 is CASSKTQGTTEAFF. CDR3 nucleotide sequence: TGCGCCAGCAGCAAGACTCAGGGGACCACTGAAGCTTTCTTT.

The V gene is TRBV29-1, the J gene TRBJ1-2, with 11 bases matching TRBD1. CDR3 length equals 15 residues. The trim removed 5 bases at V and 6 bases at J, leaving 11 bases unmatched. The germline V gene encodes CDR1 SQVTM and CDR2 ANQGSEA. The CDR3 is CSVHPKDRGRDGYTF. The CDR3 DNA sequence: TGCAGCGTTCATCCCAAGGACAGGGGGCGCGATGGCTACACCTTC. The full variable domain, completed using reference TRBV29-1 and TRBJ1-2, is SAVISQKPSRDICQRGTSLTIQCQVDSQVTMMFWYRQQPGQSLTLIATANQGSEATYESGFVIDKFPISRPNLTFSTLTVSNMSPEDSSIYLCSVHPKDRGRDGYTFGSGTRLTVV.

The gene calls are TRBV11-2 and TRBJ1-1, with a possible D match to TRBD1 (6 bases). V was trimmed by 5 bases and J by 0 bases, leaving 10 bases between them. The germline V gene encodes CDR1 SGHAT and CDR2 FQNNGV. The CDR3 contains 14 residues. DNA of the CDR3: TGTGCCAGCAGCGCCAGGACAGTGAACACTGAAGCTTTCTTT. Its translation is CASSARTVNTEAFF.

The chain uses TRBV27 and TRBJ1-1; D gene uncertain. CDR3 size: 14 residues. The V and J ends lost 6 bases and 2 bases respectively, with 13 bases between them. Germline CDR1 is MNHEY and CDR2 is SMNVEV (reference sequence). CDR3 nucleotide sequence: TGTGCCAGCAGCCCGGTTGGTCTAAACACTGAAGCTTTCTTT. Translation gives CASSPVGLNTEAFF.